The present TCR beta chain was sequenced within a study of cytomegalovirus exposure and HLA in healthy donors. The overall study: The approximately 110 validation repertoires, a later analysis reported, used the same platform as the roughly 610 first-cohort repertoires. Whole-study findings and limits: In vitro testing confirmed a few CMV-associated chains as specific for CMV antigens.

The assay was immunoSEQ multiplex PCR, and TCRdb's table has in-frame clones only and misses some. The table shows around 120,000 clones, with 70% to 90% occurring only once. CDR1 MNHEY and CDR2 SVGAGI come from the germline V gene. J lost 4 bases, V lost 4 bases, and 11 bases had no gene match. The CDR3 loop spans 16 amino acids. To note about this clone: Its specificity is not known.

This receptor was obtained from a man younger than 35 in good health and CMV-seronegative. The source material was PBMCs. V and J are TRBV6-5 and TRBJ1-2; TRBD1 agrees at 8 bases. The DNA of the CDR3 is TGTGCCAGCAGTTCCCCGCCCGGACAGGGAAGCTATGGCTACACCTTC. Its protein product is CASSSPPGQGSYGYTF.